The source of this T cell receptor beta chain is a study of blood T cell repertoires in COVID-19. Study as a whole: T cells, B-cell-depleted T cells, or PBMCs supplied cDNA or gDNA.

Germline assignment: CDR1 GTSNPN and CDR2 SVGIG (reference sequence). The CDR3 contains 13 residues. V lost 5 bases and J lost 12, with 19 bases in between. Per the original data handling: Estimated nucleated cell counts came from reference gene primer amplification. The repertoire was sequenced with immunoSEQ multiplex PCR; TCRdb's copy has only in-frame clones and lacks some. V, J and clone size were drawn from that table, and D and trimming were deduced from the DNA. The data contain around 260,000 clones, over 70% of them seen just once; the ten biggest clones take up over 1.2%. The chain uses TRBV30 and TRBJ1-4, with D tentatively TRBD1 (5 bases). The material sequenced was peripheral blood. This receptor was taken from a woman in her thirties or forties who had recovered from COVID-19. The CDR3 DNA reads TGTGCCTGGGTGACAGCGGGAGACGGGGAACTGTTTTTT. Protein sequence: CAWVTAGDGELFF. The full variable domain, with the rest looked up from reference TRBV30 and TRBJ1-4, is SQTIHQWPATLVQPVGSPLSLECTVEGTSNPNLYWYRQAAGRGLQLLFYSVGIGQISSEVPQNLSASRPQDRQFILSSKKLLLSDSGFYLCAWVTAGDGELFFGSGTQLSVL.